This T cell receptor (beta chain) stems from a study of shared clonotypes between healthy human individuals. As for the study in general: Per donor, three plates held CD4 naive cells, three held CD4 memory, two held CD8 naive and one held CD8 memory. Overall study findings and caveats: Some clonotypes were shared by all four sorted-subset donors, while others were not shared. The non-shared ones had lower generation probabilities than the shared ones.

The investigators split CD4+ cells into a CD45RA+ naive subset and a CD45RA-negative memory subset. Per germline, CDR1 KGHSH and CDR2 LQKENI. The ends lost 4 bases at V and 1 base at J; junction bases unmatched: 5. CDR3 length: 15 amino acids. Of note for this clone: Its specificity is not known.

Some clones are missing from TCRdb's copy, which holds only in-frame ones; the method was immunoSEQ multiplex PCR. Of 2 million to 2.5 million clones in the sample, 90% to 95% were seen once. The sequence came from a man younger than 35 in good health. The chain couples TRBV18 to TRBJ1-1, with 8 bases matching TRBD1. Sequencing was carried out using naive CD4+ T cells sorted from blood. Subset noted: CD45RA+ positively selected. The CDR3 DNA sequence: TGTGCCAGCTCACTCGTAACAGGGGGGAACACTGAAGCTTTCTTT. It yields the protein CASSLVTGGNTEAFF.